This T cell receptor beta chain was retrieved from a study of T cells in Graves' hyperthyroidism and ophthalmopathy. This CDR3 has 13 residues. Germline V lookup: CDR1 GTSNPN, CDR2 SVGIG (reference sequence). V shed 4 bases and J shed 2 bases, with 11 bases lying between them. Patients between 18 and 65 years old had hyperthyroidism, newly diagnosed and lasting under 2 months. TCR beta CDR3 regions were amplified from RNA transcripts. TCR CDR3 underwent first-round RT-PCR with the HTBI primer set. TCRdb processed the multiplex PCR reads anew with MiXCR; each CDR3 protein has one entry. Of about 350,000 distinct CDR3 sequences listed, about 15% are singletons.

This clonotype was sampled from a woman in her 30s with Graves' hyperthyroidism. The sequenced sample consisted of blood. The chain has TRBV30 and TRBJ2-5; weak D call: TRBD2 (6 bases). CDR3 DNA: TGTGCCTGGACCCAAGGAGGGCAAGAGACCCAGTACTTC. This sequence encodes CAWTQGGQETQYF.